This T cell receptor beta chain was captured in a study of response to subunit inactivated influenza vaccine. Via MiXCR, TCRdb re-called the RT-PCR reads, giving one row per CDR3 protein. Found here are 500,000 to 600,000 distinct CDR3 sequences, 6.5% to 8% of them singletons; the top ten hold 10% to 15%. Germline V gene data show CDR1 as MNHNY and CDR2 as SVGAGI (reference sequence). The CDR3 sequence is 13 residues long. V lost 8 bases to trimming and J lost 9 bases; unmatched junction nucleotides: 8. V and J are TRBV6-6 and TRBJ2-1; the match to TRBD1 covers 9 bases. Here the sequenced sample was PBMCs from blood, taken around 2 years after vaccination. The clonotype originates from a man in his fifties or sixties who received an inactivated influenza vaccine. CDR3 in amino acids: CASGSGTGIEQFF. The CDR3 nucleotides are TGTGCCAGCGGGTCCGGGACAGGGATTGAGCAGTTCTTC.